One sample yielded the 21 T cell receptor beta chains listed below, sequenced in a study of control samples from healthy donors and cancer patients. TCRdb's copy holds only in-frame clones and misses some; the assay was immunoSEQ multiplex PCR. The table has approximately 150,000 clones, around 92% seen once. The specimen was blood. The receptor source for this set is a man younger than 45 in good health.

The chain couples TRBV19 to TRBJ1-6, with D maybe TRBD1 (6 bases). CDR3 size: 17 residues. The V end lost 5 bases, the J end lost 6 bases, and 20 bases lay between the germline ends. The germline V gene has CDR1 LNHDA and CDR2 SQIVND (reference sequence). For the CDR3, the DNA is TGTGCCAGTAGTCCCGACCCCGGGACATCGGGTAATTCACCCCTCCACTTT. Translation: CASSPDPGTSGNSPLHF.

The gene calls are TRBV2 and TRBJ1-2, with D possibly matching TRBD1 (5 bases). CDR3 length: 14 residues. Germline CDR1 reads SNHLY; CDR2 reads FYNNEI. Trimming took 6 bases from V and 3 from J, leaving 14 bases between them. CDR3 sequence (DNA): TGTGCCAGCAGGGGGGTTGGGAGGGACTATGGCTACACCTTC. Amino acids: CASRGVGRDYGYTF.

The genes are TRBV5-6 and TRBJ2-7, with 8 bases matching TRBD1. Germline V CDR1 and CDR2: SGHDT, YYEEEE. Trimming took 9 bases from V and 3 from J; bases not matched to a gene: 8. The CDR3 is 13 amino acids. The CDR3 nucleotides are TGTGCCACGGGGACAGGACCCAACTACGAGCAGTACTTC. This sequence encodes CATGTGPNYEQYF.

V gene TRBV27 combines with J gene TRBJ1-3; maybe TRBD1 (5 bases). V was trimmed by 6 bases and J by 4 bases, leaving 13 bases between them. Germline CDR1 MNHEY, CDR2 SMNVEV (reference sequence). The CDR3 sequence is 14 residues long. The CDR3 loop reads CASSSGHIGNTIYF. CDR3 nucleotides: TGTGCCAGCAGCTCCGGACATATCGGAAACACCATATATTTT.

With regard to this clone: Other DNA sequences in this specimen translate into the identical CDR3. The chain links TRBV7-9 to TRBJ2-7; D is unclear. The CDR3 is 13 residues long. The V end lost 5 bases, the J end lost 1 base, and 9 bases lay between the germline ends. CDR1 and CDR2 (germline): SEHNR, FQNEAQ (reference sequence). The CDR3 sequence: CASSLPGSYEQYF. The CDR3 region has the DNA TGTGCCAGCAGCCTGCCAGGTTCCTACGAGCAGTACTTC.

This chain links TRBV10-3 with TRBJ1-2; a weak D match, TRBD1 (6 bases). The germline V and J ends were trimmed by 4 bases and 4 bases, with 13 bases remaining between them. The CDR3 contains 14 residues. CDR1 is ENHRY, CDR2 SYGVKD, per germline. CDR3 loop: CAISVYRESYGYTF. In DNA, the CDR3 is TGTGCCATCAGTGTATACAGGGAAAGCTATGGCTACACCTTC.

This sequence joins TRBV5-4 and TRBJ2-1; D call uncertain. Germline-derived CDR1 and CDR2 are SGHNT and YYREEE (reference sequence). The CDR3 contains 14 residues. The V end was cut by 0 bases, the J end by 4 bases, with 8 bases between. CDR3 region: CASSLAGLYNEQFF. DNA of the CDR3: TGTGCCAGCAGCTTGGCTGGTCTGTACAATGAGCAGTTCTTC.

The rearrangement uses TRBV6-1 and TRBJ1-1, with a weak D call TRBD1 (5 bases). Trimming stripped 2 bases from V and 6 bases from J, with 13 bases between. Looked up from germline, CDR1 is MNHNS and CDR2 is SASEGT. The length of the CDR3 is 14 residues. The CDR3 DNA follows: TGTGCCAGCAGTGAAAACTCAGGACAATCTGAAGCTTTCTTT. Residues: CASSENSGQSEAFF.

This chain uses TRBV25-1 with TRBJ2-7, with 9 bases lining up with TRBD1. The V segment lost 3 bases and the J segment 5 bases; nucleotides outside the gene matches: 14. This CDR3 region has 17 residues. Germline V lookup: CDR1 MGHDK, CDR2 SYGVNS. The CDR3 nucleotides are TGTGCCAGCAGTGACAGAATGGGGGACAGGGATACCGACGAGCAGTACTTC. Its translation: CASSDRMGDRDTDEQYF.

This clone showed up just once. V and J are TRBV5-1 and TRBJ1-4; 8 positions match TRBD1. Germline V lookup: CDR1 SGHRS, CDR2 YFSETQ. The CDR3 is made up of 17 amino acids. J gave up 0 bases and V 4 bases, and 8 bases lay outside the gene matches. In DNA, the CDR3 is TGCGCCAGCAGCACCCGGTGGACAGGGTCAACTAATGAAAAACTGTTTTTT. Its protein is CASSTRWTGSTNEKLFF.

The chain has TRBV10-3 and TRBJ1-2, with D possibly TRBD1 on 5 matching bases. The V gene lost 3 bases and the J gene lost 2 bases, with 13 bases spanning the gap. The CDR3 runs 15 residues. Germline V gives CDR1 ENHRY, CDR2 SYGVKD. The CDR3: CAISDVVQENYGYTF. The CDR3 region has the DNA TGTGCCATCAGTGATGTCGTACAGGAAAACTATGGCTACACCTTC.

The table lists this clone with a count of one. The chain is built from TRBV6-4 and TRBJ2-4, with a weak D call TRBD1 (6 bases). This CDR3 spans 15 amino acids. Germline V gene sequence: CDR1 MRHNA, CDR2 SNTAGT. Trimming cost V 0 bases and J 7 bases, with 13 bases left between them. The DNA for the CDR3 is TGTGCCAGCAGTGACTCCCCAGGGGTTGGGAACATTCAGTACTTC. Protein product: CASSDSPGVGNIQYF.

The chain recombines TRBV20-1 with TRBJ2-7; the D gene is possibly TRBD1 (5 bases). Deletions cut 7 bases from V and 2 bases from J, with 9 bases between. This CDR3 has 11 amino acids. Germline V CDR1 and CDR2: DFQATT, SNEGSKA (reference sequence). The CDR3 spells CSVDSPYEQYF. CDR3 DNA sequence: TGCAGTGTCGACAGCCCCTACGAGCAGTACTTC.

The V gene is TRBV6-5, the J gene TRBJ1-6, with D hard to call. The CDR3 runs to 15 residues. The germline V gene encodes CDR1 MNHEY and CDR2 SVGAGI. V was clipped by 2 bases and J by 14 bases, with 19 bases between them. CDR3 bases: TGTGCCAGCAGTTACGACGGACGACCCCAGTCGTCCCTCCACTTT. It translates to CASSYDGRPQSSLHF.

The chain links TRBV5-1 to TRBJ1-3; D is unclear. Germline CDR1 reads SGHRS; CDR2 reads YFSETQ. Between the trimmed V and J ends, which lost 7 bases and 4 bases, there was a span of 6 bases. The CDR3 runs to 11 residues. The CDR3 nucleotides read TGCGCCAGCGTCGGGGGAAACACCATATATTTT. As protein: CASVGGNTIYF.

The chain joins TRBV6-6 to TRBJ1-1; TRBD1 matches 7 bases. Trimming removed 7 bases from V and 1 base from J; junction bases left unmatched: 6. Germline assignment: CDR1 MNHNY and CDR2 SVGAGI (reference sequence). The CDR3 is 14 amino acids. CDR3 nucleotide sequence: TGTGCCAGCATCGACAGGGAGGAGAACACTGAAGCTTTCTTT. This encodes CASIDREENTEAFF.

V and J are TRBV29-1 and TRBJ1-2; 7 bases fit TRBD1. Germline values: CDR1 SQVTM, CDR2 ANQGSEA. V lost 1 base and J lost 3; bases outside the gene matches: 5. CDR3 length: 14 amino acids. The CDR3 DNA reads as TGCAGCGTTGAAGGCGATGACAGGGACTATGGCTACACCTTC. Translation: CSVEGDDRDYGYTF.

J is TRBJ1-4 and V is TRBV27; the match to TRBD1 covers 9 bases. V was pared by 3 bases and J by 8 bases, with 4 bases of the junction left unmatched. The CDR3 is 14 residues long. The germline gives CDR1 MNHEY, CDR2 SMNVEV (reference sequence). The CDR3 region has the DNA TGTGCCAGCAGTTTCGACAGGGGGGGGGAAAAACTGTTTTTT. It is translated as CASSFDRGGEKLFF.

The gene calls are TRBV7-3 and TRBJ2-1; possible D gene TRBD2, 6 bases. Germline V gives CDR1 SGHTA, CDR2 FQGTGA. V shed 6 bases and J shed 12 bases, with 15 bases lying between them. The CDR3 spans 12 residues. CDR3 sequence reads: CASRWGGSRQFF. As DNA, the CDR3 is TGTGCCAGCAGGTGGGGAGGTTCGAGGCAGTTCTTC.

The rearrangement joins TRBV28 to TRBJ1-4; TRBD1 is a possible D gene (5 bases). Per the germline V gene, CDR1 is MDHEN and CDR2 is SYDVKM. This CDR3 region has 16 residues. V lost 5 bases and J 7 bases, leaving 20 bases between the germline ends. CDR3 sequence: CASSLTGASEGEKLFF. Written as DNA, the CDR3 is TGTGCCAGCAGTCTTACCGGGGCCTCAGAGGGTGAAAAACTGTTTTTT. Full variable domain (outside the CDR3, taken from reference TRBV28 and TRBJ1-4): DVKVTQSSRYLVKRTGEKVFLECVQDMDHENMFWYRQDPGLGLRLIYFSYDVKMKEKGDIPEGYSVSREKKERFSLILESASTNQTSMYLCASSLTGASEGEKLFFGSGTQLSVL.

The J gene is TRBJ2-5, the V gene TRBV6-4; 12 bases are shared with TRBD2. Losses at the gene ends were 9 bases for V and 0 bases for J; bases not matched to a gene: 2. The CDR3 is 14 residues long. CDR1 and CDR2 (germline): MRHNA, SNTAGT. For the CDR3, the DNA is TGTGCCAGTACTAGCGGGGGGAACCAAGAGACCCAGTACTTC. Amino acids: CASTSGGNQETQYF.